Presented here are 5 T cell receptor beta chains from one specimen sequenced in a study of T-cell memory formation after mild COVID-19. Via MiXCR, TCRdb re-called the 5' RACE reads, giving one row per CDR3 protein. The sample has roughly 450,000 distinct CDR3 sequences, 18% seen once; the top ten hold over 9%. Sequenced material: PBMCs or a T cell subset sorted from them (not recorded which). The receptors here all came from an adult woman who had mild COVID-19 (a few samples of this study predate the infection). Cell type and time point are not known.

This clonotype occurred a few times. The chain combines TRBV7-9 with TRBJ1-2; D ambiguous. This CDR3 region has 12 residues. Trimming stripped 0 bases from V and 13 bases from J, with 12 bases between. The V gene's germline CDR1 is SEHNR and CDR2 FQNEAQ (reference sequence). As DNA, the CDR3 is TGTGCCAGCAGCTTAGCCGTAGGGTTGCGCACCTTC. The encoded protein is CASSLAVGLRTF.

This clonotype was seen only a few times. The V call is TRBV7-2, the J call TRBJ2-3, with D possibly matching TRBD2 (6 bases). The V end lost 5 bases, the J end lost 3 bases, and 18 bases lay between the germline ends. The CDR3 is 16 amino acids. Germline values: CDR1 SGHTA, CDR2 FQGNSA. The CDR3 sequence: CASSRLLGSSTDTQYF. The CDR3, as DNA: TGTGCCAGCAGCCGATTACTCGGGAGTTCGACAGATACGCAGTATTTT.

CDR3 protein: CASSVRDNQPQHF. The CDR3 DNA sequence: TGTGCCAGCAGCGTCAGGGACAATCAGCCCCAGCATTTT. V and J are TRBV7-9 and TRBJ1-5; perhaps TRBD1 as D (5 bases). The germline gives CDR1 SEHNR, CDR2 FQNEAQ (reference sequence). There are 13 residues in the CDR3. With 5 bases removed from V and 3 bases from J, the gap between germline ends came to 8 bases. Combining the CDR3 with reference TRBV7-9 and TRBJ1-5 gives the whole variable domain DTGVSQNPRHKITKRGQNVTFRCDPISEHNRLYWYRQTLGQGPEFLTYFQNEAQLEKSRLLSDRFSAERPKGSFSTLEIQRTEQGDSAMYLCASSVRDNQPQHFGDGTRLSIL.

This clonotype was seen more than once but under ten times. The chain couples TRBV29-1 to TRBJ2-1, with D perhaps being TRBD1 or TRBD2 (5 bases each). Trimming cost V 3 bases and J 9 bases, with 21 bases left between them. Germline-derived CDR1 and CDR2 are SQVTM and ANQGSEA. This CDR3 has 15 residues. In DNA form, the CDR3 reads TGCAGCGTTGACTACACCTCAGGGAATCGGGGTGAGCAGTTCTTC. Protein product: CSVDYTSGNRGEQFF.

CDR3 bases: TGCAGCGTTGAAGGCGGGGATCGAGAGACCCAGTACTTC. Translating it yields CSVEGGDRETQYF. The V gene is TRBV29-1, the J gene TRBJ2-5, with a possible D match to TRBD2 (6 bases). Between the trimmed V and J ends, which lost 1 base and 4 bases, there was a span of 10 bases. The CDR3 loop spans 13 amino acids. CDR1 SQVTM and CDR2 ANQGSEA come from the germline V gene. Full variable domain (rest looked up from reference TRBV29-1 and TRBJ2-5): SAVISQKPSRDICQRGTSLTIQCQVDSQVTMMFWYRQQPGQSLTLIATANQGSEATYESGFVIDKFPISRPNLTFSTLTVSNMSPEDSSIYLCSVEGGDRETQYFGPGTRLLVL.